This T cell receptor (beta chain) was obtained from a study of blood T cell repertoires in COVID-19. Germline V CDR1 and CDR2: SGHRS, YFSETQ. The V end lost 4 bases, the J end lost 7 bases, and 14 bases lay between the germline ends. The CDR3 extends over 13 amino acids. The repertoire was sequenced with immunoSEQ multiplex PCR; TCRdb's copy has only in-frame clones and lacks some. The table includes around 67,000 clones, about three quarters detected once. V is TRBV5-1 and J is TRBJ2-5; weak D call: TRBD1 (5 bases). The specimen sequenced was peripheral blood. The clonotype was recovered from a human donor in a cohort sampled during active COVID-19. The chain's CDR3 is CASSQGQSGTQYF. CDR3 coding DNA: TGCGCCAGCAGCCAGGGCCAGTCTGGGACCCAGTACTTC. Supplemented by reference TRBV5-1 and TRBJ2-5, the full variable domain reads KAGVTQTPRYLIKTRGQQVTLSCSPISGHRSVSWYQQTPGQGLQFLFEYFSETQRNKGNFPGRFSGRQFSNSRSEMNVSTLELGDSALYLCASSQGQSGTQYFGPGTRLLVL.